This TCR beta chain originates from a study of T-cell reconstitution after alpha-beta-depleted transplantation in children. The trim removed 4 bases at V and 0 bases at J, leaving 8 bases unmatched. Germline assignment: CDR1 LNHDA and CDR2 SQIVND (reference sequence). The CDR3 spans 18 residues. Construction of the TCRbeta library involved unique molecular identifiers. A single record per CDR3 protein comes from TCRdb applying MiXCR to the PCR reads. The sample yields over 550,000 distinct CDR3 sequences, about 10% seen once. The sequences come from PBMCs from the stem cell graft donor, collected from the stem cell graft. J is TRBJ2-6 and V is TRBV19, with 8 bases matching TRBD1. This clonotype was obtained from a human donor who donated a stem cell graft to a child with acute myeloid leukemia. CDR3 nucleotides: TGTGCCAGTAGTACCGACAGGGGAGACCGCTCTGGGGCCAACGTCCTGACTTTC. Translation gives CASSTDRGDRSGANVLTF. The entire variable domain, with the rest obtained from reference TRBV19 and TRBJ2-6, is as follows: DGGITQSPKYLFRKEGQNVTLSCEQNLNHDAMYWYRQDPGQGLRLIYYSQIVNDFQKGDIAEGYSVSREKKESFPLTVTSAQKNPTAFYLCASSTDRGDRSGANVLTFGAGSRLTVL.